This TCR beta chain is drawn from a study of blood T cell repertoires in COVID-19. Background on the study: PBMCs, B-cell-depleted T cells, or T cells provided the cDNA or gDNA that made up the material.

Looked up from germline, CDR1 is SGDLS and CDR2 is YYNGEE. CDR3 size: 14 residues. V lost 4 bases and J lost 6, with 14 bases in between. Produced via immunoSEQ multiplex PCR; TCRdb's table is partial and in-frame only. The sample includes 95,000 to 150,000 clones, about four fifths seen only once; the top ten take about 4.2%. This TCR was sampled from a woman aged 65 to 85 with acute or convalescent COVID-19. The chain links TRBV9 to TRBJ2-1; D remains ambiguous. Source material: peripheral blood. The CDR3 region is CASSPGSGINEQFF. Written as DNA, the CDR3 is TGTGCCAGCAGCCCCGGGTCCGGTATCAATGAGCAGTTCTTC. Supplemented by reference TRBV9 and TRBJ2-1, the full variable domain reads DSGVTQTPKHLITATGQRVTLRCSPRSGDLSVYWYQQSLDQGLQFLIQYYNGEERAKGNILERFSAQQFPDLHSELNLSSLELGDSALYFCASSPGSGINEQFFGPGTRLTVL.